This entry concerns a single T cell receptor beta chain. This clone was counted between two and nine times. Its antigen specificity is not known. No clone much larger than this one lies a single base away; base qualities are absent. The cohort was made up of about 610 healthy bone marrow donors. Cohort members were all nominally healthy when sampled, although unrecorded immune exposures were likely present. The donor tested CMV seropositive, placing the donor among the 310 or so seropositive members of the cohort. A peripheral blood sample was collected from each donor, and TCR beta sequencing was performed on peripheral blood mononuclear cells. The Qiagen DNeasy Blood Extraction Kit was used to extract genomic DNA from the blood cell samples. The protocol used for the library was the immunoSEQ multiplex PCR assay. The multiplex PCR relied on a mix of 60 forward primers for TCR Vbeta segments and 13 reverse primers for TCR Jbeta segments. The CDR3 region of rearranged TCR beta genes was amplified from genomic DNA by a multiplex PCR assay. The amplified TCR beta libraries were sequenced on the Illumina HiSeq System as 87-base-pair reads. From the authors' description of their analysis: A later analysis counted approximately 74 million unique TCR beta chains across the approximately 700 repertoires, and about 10 million of these chains were shared by at least two donors. Raw reads were error-corrected and collapsed into unique sequences by a nearest-neighbor algorithm in which closely related sequences were merged to remove PCR and sequencing errors. V, D and J gene segments were assigned by aligning CDR3 sequences to IMGT reference sequences. Each retained sequence needed at least a six-nucleotide match to both a V gene segment and a J gene segment. A rearrangement counted as productive if the CDR3 had no stop codons and remained in frame with V and J, and every other rearrangement counted as non-productive. Following IMGT convention, CDR3 was defined as the stretch from the second conserved V-encoded cysteine up to the conserved J-encoded phenylalanine. In an earlier analysis of 550 to 650 of the donors, sequences lacking an unambiguous match to a single V gene segment were excluded. An earlier analysis of 550 to 650 of the donors classified V segments as functional when productive rearrangements were above 56.7% and as segregating when the standard deviation between donors was above 5%. A statistical classification framework was developed to diagnose cytomegalovirus status using the catalog of TCR beta chain sequences. V and J gene assignment, in a later analysis, came from comparing TCR nucleotide sequences with IMGT/GENE-DB human TR gene sequences. A later analysis assigned CDR3 sequences and most-parsimonious VDJ recombination scenarios with the TCRdist pipeline. In a later analysis, every TCR beta chain was defined by the combination of its CDR3 amino acid sequence and its V-gene family, and reads without a unique V-gene family were dropped. A later analysis removed 592 highly shared, low-generation-probability nucleotide sequences to deal with suspected cross-contamination and a sequencing artifact. In a later analysis, a clonal expansion index for each public chain was calculated from normalized within-repertoire ranks of inferred template counts. In a later analysis, generation probabilities were computed with a VDJ recombination model fitted to out-of-frame rearrangements, and the resulting probabilities were checked against IGoR. In a later analysis, hypergeometric tests were used to score TCR-TCR, TCR-HLA and TCR-CMV co-occurrence, with a repertoire-size bias correction applied to TCR pairs. In a later analysis, false discovery rates were estimated by permuting HLA or CMV assignments 20 times. A later analysis grouped co-occurring TCRs with DBSCAN, adding TCRdist sequence similarity when clustering within HLA-allele-positive subsets. Co-occurrence clustering excluded repertoires with fewer than 30,000 or more than 120,000 public chains, plus five with anomalous nucleotide sharing. TCRdb limited this immuneACCESS table to in-frame rearrangements with V and J called. A share of clones is missing; checked studies link under half to unresolved V genes, and the rest is unexplained. The DNA was the basis for D and trimming; V, J and clone size are from that table. Here the sample has roughly 100,000 clones; about 70% occur a single time. The ten largest make up 6.1% of the sample.

This sample stems from a study of cytomegalovirus exposure and HLA in healthy donors (dated 2017 in TCRdb). Turning to the overall study: According to an earlier analysis of 550 to 700 of the donors, about 179 million T cells yielded some 120 million unique TCR beta sequences and approximately 300 Gb of sequence data. A later genetic analysis took genome-wide SNP genotypes for about 55% of the 666 donors and used that subset as a discovery cohort. Typing coverage differed by locus: A, B, C, DRB1 and DQB1 were typed in roughly 629-630 donors, DQA1 in 500 to 550, DPA1 in approximately 600, and DPB1 in 450 to 480. The study was designed to test whether signatures of past pathogen exposure could be identified by cataloging public T cell receptors. HLA typing included class I and class II loci at four-digit resolution. Among the approximately 420 genotyped donors, approximately 76% belonged to the genetic ancestry cluster associated with self-reported Caucasian donors. To predict cytomegalovirus infection status, the study combined high-throughput TCR immunosequencing, statistical association of individual TCRs with disease status, and machine learning. In the later analysis, no new phenotypic data were used to find candidate immune exposures; instead, reliance was placed on TCR beta sequences and their occurrence across donors. Among about 360 genotyped donors of the cohort, an average of around 240,000 unique TCR beta nucleotide sequences were sequenced per donor, roughly 20% of them non-productive. All discovery cohort repertoires had been generated using a single sequencing platform. The study profiled the T cell repertoires of 666 subjects by immunosequencing and related them to cytomegalovirus serostatus. A separate validation cohort of 100 to 150 different subjects was used in addition to the 666-subject first cohort. An earlier analysis of several hundred of the donors used high-throughput TCR beta sequencing to judge whether each TCR beta V gene segment behaved as functional or pseudogenic. Donor age, sex, ethnicity and CMV serostatus were compiled together with the repertoire data. A few DR-DQ haplotypes were handled as single units for association and clustering because linkage in the cohort was strong. An early release covering roughly 640 HLA-typed donors comprised approximately 300 gigabases of sequencing data and around 86 million unique TCR sequences. To study patterns of TCR occurrence, a later analysis re-analyzed previously published TCR beta repertoires from around 660 donors and added high-resolution HLA genotyping.

Study-wide findings and limitations: A later analysis found that HLA-associated TCR beta chains were more clonally expanded and had lower generation probabilities than equally common non-associated chains. Specific HLA alleles were associated with more than 15,000 TCR beta sequences at a false discovery rate of 0.05 in a later analysis. The classifier was reported to diagnose cytomegalovirus status with high specificity and sensitivity in both the original cohort and the validation cohort. Because HLA typing was unavailable for some donors at each locus, only the typed subset was used in association tests. In an earlier analysis of 587 of the donors, most TCR beta V segments appeared in productive rearrangements about 87% or about 30% of the time, broadly matching IMGT annotations. A further reported finding was that TCR beta sequences accurately predicted the HLA-A and HLA-B alleles for most subjects in the first cohort. In a later analysis, the rate of TCR association differed among HLA loci, with DRB1 alleles having the most associated TCRs and HLA-C alleles having the fewest. Immune exposure information for the cohort was limited to CMV serostatus. Correlated functional status among segregating V segments might be attributable to linkage disequilibrium, but an unknown experimental factor could not be ruled out. This cohort had only TCR beta chains sequenced, and the lack of alpha or paired-chain data limited which features could be detected. In a later genetic analysis, a missense DCLRE1C variant was associated with V-gene and J-gene trimming of TCR beta chains, and the association was replicated in an independent cohort. According to a later genetic analysis, donors in an Asian-associated ancestry cluster had fewer N-insertions in productive TCRs than the approximately 670-donor mean. Sequencing depth was assumed to be roughly uniform across donors in the presence/absence analyses, though that assumption may not hold. The authors suggested that the approach could potentially be generalized to other disease states and immunological phenotypes. Assigning TCR associations to individual alleles was difficult when HLA alleles, especially DR and DQ, strongly co-occurred. The study gave a list of 150 to 200 TCR beta chains associated with cytomegalovirus. In vitro tests confirmed that three of the cytomegalovirus-associated TCR beta chains recognize cytomegalovirus antigens. The earlier analysis of some 540 of the donors excluded 15 to 20 rarely observed V segments, including chromosome 9 orphons, because counts were too low. According to a later analysis, parvovirus B19, influenza, CMV and Epstein-Barr virus appeared linked to several top co-occurrence clusters. Most TCR sequences were seen in very few donors, while some public TCRs were found in many individuals. Most CMV-associated TCR beta chains appeared to be HLA-restricted in a later analysis, and the HLA associations seemed to be driven largely by CMV exposure. A cluster of highly shared sequence variants was judged likely to be a technical artifact of the sequencing pipeline.

The origin of this receptor is a woman aged 50 to 60 in good health and CMV-seropositive. Input material: PBMCs.

The nucleotide sequence is given as TGCGCCAGCATGTCGGGGGCAGGGGGAGAGACCCAGTACTTC. Its coded protein is CASMSGAGGETQYF. The rearrangement joined TRBV5-1 to TRBJ2-5; the D segment could be TRBD1, given 7 matching bases. According to the germline V gene, CDR1 reads SGHRS and CDR2 reads YFSETQ. The V and J ends are trimmed by 6 bases and 4 bases, leaving 16 bases between them. The CDR3 sequence holds 14 residues, the cysteine and phenylalanine included. The entry retains the CDR3 DNA only, 42 bases that are in frame from base 1. Supplemented by the reference TRBV5-1 and TRBJ2-5 proteins around the CDR3, the complete variable domain is KAGVTQTPRYLIKTRGQQVTLSCSPISGHRSVSWYQQTPGQGLQFLFEYFSETQRNKGNFPGRFSGRQFSNSRSEMNVSTLELGDSALYLCASMSGAGGETQYFGPGTRLLVL.